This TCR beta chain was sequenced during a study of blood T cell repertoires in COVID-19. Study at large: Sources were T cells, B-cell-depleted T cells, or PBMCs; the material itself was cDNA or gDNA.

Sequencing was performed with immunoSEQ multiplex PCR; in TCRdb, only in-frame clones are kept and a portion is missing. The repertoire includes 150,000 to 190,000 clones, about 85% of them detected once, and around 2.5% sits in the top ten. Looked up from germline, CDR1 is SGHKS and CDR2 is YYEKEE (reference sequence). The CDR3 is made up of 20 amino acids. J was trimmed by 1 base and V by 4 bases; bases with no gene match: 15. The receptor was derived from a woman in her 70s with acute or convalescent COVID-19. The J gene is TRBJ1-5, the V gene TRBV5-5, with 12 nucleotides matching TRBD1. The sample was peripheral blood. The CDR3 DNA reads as TGTGCCAGCAGCCCATCGACCCGGGACAGGGGGCGAGGGAGCAATCAGCCCCAGCATTTT. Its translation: CASSPSTRDRGRGSNQPQHF.